This is a list of T cell receptor beta chains from one sample in a study of T cells in Graves' hyperthyroidism and ophthalmopathy. TCRdb recomputed calls from the multiplex PCR reads with MiXCR, one row per CDR3 protein. Of fewer than 350,000 distinct CDR3 sequences detected, 10% to 15% appear once; the ten largest clones hold almost 8%. The sequenced sample was blood. The receptors originated from a woman aged 25 to 39 with Graves' hyperthyroidism that later progressed to Graves' ophthalmopathy. CDR3s include the opening cysteine and the closing phenylalanine or tryptophan. D genes are given only for firm matches. Some rows have no size entry. The others give once, few or many, or a class for an expanded clone.

many	TRBV28	NA	TRBJ1-1	TGTGCCAGCAGGACCCTATGGGGCGCCGGTACTGAAGCTTTCTTT	CASRTLWGAGTEAFF
many	TRBV3-1	NA	TRBJ1-3	TGTGCCAGCAGCAAGGGAAACACCATATATTTT	CASSKGNTIYF
many	TRBV20-1	TRBD1	TRBJ2-1	TGCAGTGCTCAGCCGACAGGGATATACAATGAGCAGTTCTTC	CSAQPTGIYNEQFF
few	TRBV6-5	TRBD2	TRBJ2-1	TGTGCCAGCAGTTCCGAGGGTCCGGGACTAGCGGGAGAATTCAGGTTCTTC	CASSSEGPGLAGEFRFF
many	TRBV4-1	TRBD1	TRBJ2-7	TGCGCCAGCAGCCTCCGGGACAGGGGCTACTACGAGCAGTACTTC	CASSLRDRGYYEQYF
many	TRBV28	TRBD1	TRBJ2-7	TGTGCCAGCAGTTCACGGACAGGGGACCTTCCGAGAGAGCAGCACTTC	CASSSRTGDLPREQHF
few	TRBV19	NA	TRBJ1-1	TGTGCCAGTAGTCCCTTCGGGAACACTAAAGCTTTCTTT	CASSPFGNTKAFF
many	TRBV20-1	TRBD1	TRBJ2-5	TGCAGTGCCCAGAGGACAGGGGGTCAAGAGACCCAGTACTTC	CSAQRTGGQETQYF
many	TRBV28	TRBD2	TRBJ2-3	TGTGCCACCTCCCGGACTAGCGGTACAGATACGCAGTATTTT	CATSRTSGTDTQYF
many	TRBV28	TRBD2	TRBJ2-7	TGTGCCAGCAGTCCTGGGACTAGCCGCGTCTACGAGCAGTACTTC	CASSPGTSRVYEQYF
many	TRBV18	TRBD1	TRBJ1-1	TGTGCCAGCTCACTACAGGGGGCGTTGAACACTGAAGCTTTCTTT	CASSLQGALNTEAFF
many	TRBV19	TRBD1	TRBJ1-5	TGTGCCAGTAGTATAGTTACGACAGGGAGCCAGCCCCAGCATTTT	CASSIVTTGSQPQHF
many	TRBV7-8	TRBD1	TRBJ1-2	TGTGCCAGCGGAGGGCAGGGGGCCGGTGGCTACACCTTC	CASGGQGAGGYTF
many	TRBV9	TRBD2	TRBJ2-7	TGTGCCAGCAGCGTAGACGGCGGGAGCTGGTCCTACGAGCAGTACTTC	CASSVDGGSWSYEQYF
many	TRBV18	TRBD2	TRBJ2-1	TGTGCCAGCTCGACCCAACTAGCGGGAGTTACGAATGAGCAGTTCTTC	CASSTQLAGVTNEQFF
few	TRBV9	TRBD2	TRBJ2-2	TGTGCCAGCAGCGTAGAAACTAGCGGGAGCATGGGAGCCGGGGAGCTGTTTTTT	CASSVETSGSMGAGELFF
NA	TRBV28	NA	TRBJ1-4	TGTGCCAGCAGTTTTCCGGGTGCAACTAATGAAAAACTGTTTTTT	CASSFPGATNEKLFF
many	TRBV7-3	TRBD2	TRBJ2-3	TGTGCCAGCAGCTTGGCGGGAGGGTGGTCAGATACGCAGTATTTT	CASSLAGGWSDTQYF
many	TRBV30	TRBD2	TRBJ2-3	TGTGCCTGGAACACCGGGACTATTAGCACAGATACGCAGTATTTT	CAWNTGTISTDTQYF
NA	TRBV9	NA	TRBJ2-7	TGTGCCAGCAGCGTATCCGGGAGCGGCCTCTACGAGCAGTACTTC	CASSVSGSGLYEQYF
many	TRBV6-1	TRBD2	TRBJ2-2	TGTGCCAGCGTCCCGGGACTAGCGGGAGGTACCGGGGAGCTGTTTTTT	CASVPGLAGGTGELFF
many	TRBV28	TRBD2	TRBJ2-1	TGTGCCACCCGGCCGGCTAGCGGGAGAGTAGGGGAGCAGTTCTTC	CATRPASGRVGEQFF
many	TRBV28	NA	TRBJ1-1	TGTGCCAGCAGTCCCGTCCTGGGGAACACTGAAGCTTTCTTT	CASSPVLGNTEAFF
NA	TRBV11-1	NA	TRBJ2-5	TGTGCCAGCCGCAGGGACTTACTGGAGACCCAGTACTTC	CASRRDLLETQYF
few	TRBV18	NA	TRBJ2-1	TGTGCCAGCTCACCAGTAGGCCCGAGGAATGAGCAGTTCTTC	CASSPVGPRNEQFF
NA	TRBV20-1	NA	TRBJ2-5	TGCAGTGCTAGTAGTGCCAGCAGCCCCTGGTCGGTTGGCGAAGAGACCCAGTACTTC	CSASSASSPWSVGEETQYF
once	TRBV14	TRBD1	TRBJ1-2	TGTGCCAGCAGCCACTACCCGGGACAGCAGGATGGCTACACCTTC	CASSHYPGQQDGYTF
many	TRBV12-3/TRBV12-4	TRBD2	TRBJ2-1	TGTGCCAGCAATAAAGCGGGGACCTCCTACAATGAGCAGTTCTTC	CASNKAGTSYNEQFF
many	TRBV28	NA	TRBJ2-1	TGTGCCAGCAGTTTATCGAAAGAGCAGTTCTTC	CASSLSKEQFF
many	TRBV19	NA	TRBJ1-2	TGTGCCAGTAGTATGGTCGAACAACTCTATGGCTACACCTTC	CASSMVEQLYGYTF
many	TRBV7-3	NA	TRBJ2-3	TGTGCCAGCAGCTCCAGCTCCGGAACAGATACGCAGTATTTT	CASSSSSGTDTQYF
many	TRBV3-1	NA	TRBJ1-2	TGTGCCAGCAGCCAAGATACGGAAGCCCGATTATTTGGCTACACCTTC	CASSQDTEARLFGYTF
NA	TRBV30	TRBD1	TRBJ2-5	TGTGCCTGGGATCGACAGGGCCGAGAGACCCAGTACTTC	CAWDRQGRETQYF
NA	TRBV19	TRBD2	TRBJ2-7	TGTGCCAGTAGTCCCGGGGGGACTCGTTACAATGAGCAGTACTTC	CASSPGGTRYNEQYF
many	TRBV6-1	TRBD1	TRBJ2-5	TGTGCCAGCAGCGAGACAGGGAAAGAGACCCAGTACTTC	CASSETGKETQYF
few	TRBV9	TRBD2	TRBJ2-1	TGTGCCAGCAGCGTAGGGGCGGGAGGCGACTACAATGAGCAGTTCTTC	CASSVGAGGDYNEQFF
NA	TRBV4-2	NA	TRBJ2-3	TGTGCCAGCAGGCTAACCGCGAGGAAGGGATGGGGCACAGATACGCAGTATTTT	CASRLTARKGWGTDTQYF
many	TRBV2	TRBD2	TRBJ2-5	TGTGCCAGCGGTTTCAGCGGGGGAGAAGAGACCCAGTACTTC	CASGFSGGEETQYF
many	TRBV3-1	TRBD2	TRBJ2-1	TGTGCCAGCAGCCATTCTCGGAGCGGGAAGCTCTACAATGAGCAGTTCTTC	CASSHSRSGKLYNEQFF
many	TRBV28	NA	TRBJ2-5	TGTGCCAGCAGCCGGACCGTTCAAGAGACCCAGTACTTC	CASSRTVQETQYF
NA	TRBV4-2	NA	TRBJ2-3	TGTGCCAGCAGCACCCCCGGCCTCACAGATACGCAGTATTTT	CASSTPGLTDTQYF
few	TRBV5-1	TRBD2	TRBJ2-5	TGCGCCAGCAGTCCCCGACTAGCGGGAGGCCTAGAGACCCAGTACTTC	CASSPRLAGGLETQYF
NA	TRBV7-9	NA	TRBJ1-3	TGTGCCAGCAGCTTAGTTGTGGGTAGCTCTGGAAACACCATATATTTT	CASSLVVGSSGNTIYF
few	TRBV16	NA	TRBJ1-2	TGTGCCAGCAGCCAATCGGGACATCTGGGGGGCTACACCTTC	CASSQSGHLGGYTF
few	TRBV29-1	TRBD1	TRBJ2-7	TGCAGCGTAGGAACAGGGGATTCATACGAGCAGTACTTC	CSVGTGDSYEQYF
NA	TRBV14	NA	TRBJ1-5	TGTGCCAGCAGGCGGGAGGCTGCGTGGTCCGGCAATCAGCCCCAGCATTTT	CASRREAAWSGNQPQHF